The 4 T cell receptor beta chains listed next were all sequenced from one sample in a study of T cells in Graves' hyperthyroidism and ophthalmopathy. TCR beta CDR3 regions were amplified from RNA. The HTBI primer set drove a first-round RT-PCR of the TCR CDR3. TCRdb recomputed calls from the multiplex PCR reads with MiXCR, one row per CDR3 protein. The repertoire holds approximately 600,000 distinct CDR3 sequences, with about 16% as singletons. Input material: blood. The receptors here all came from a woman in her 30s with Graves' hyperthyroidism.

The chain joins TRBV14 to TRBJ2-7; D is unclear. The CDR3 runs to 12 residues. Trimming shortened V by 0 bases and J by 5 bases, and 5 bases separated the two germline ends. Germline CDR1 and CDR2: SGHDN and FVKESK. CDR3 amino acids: CASSQDWNEQYF. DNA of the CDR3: TGTGCCAGCAGCCAAGATTGGAACGAGCAGTACTTC.

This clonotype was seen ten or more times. CDR3 sequence: CASSKTTSGRYNEQFF. The CDR3 nucleotides are TGTGCCAGCAGTAAAACCACTAGCGGGAGGTACAATGAGCAGTTCTTC. The chain uses TRBV6-1 and TRBJ2-1; 12 nucleotides align to TRBD2. CDR1 is MNHNS and CDR2 is SASEGT in the germline V gene. V was clipped by 5 bases and J by 4 bases; unmatched bases: 6. The CDR3 loop spans 16 amino acids.

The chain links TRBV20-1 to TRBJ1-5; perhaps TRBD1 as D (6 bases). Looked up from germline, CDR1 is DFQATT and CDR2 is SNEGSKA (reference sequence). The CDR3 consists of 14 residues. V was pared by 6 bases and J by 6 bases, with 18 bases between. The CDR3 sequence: CSAPQGGDTQPQHF. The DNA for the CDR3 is TGCAGTGCCCCCCAAGGGGGGGATACTCAGCCCCAGCATTTT.

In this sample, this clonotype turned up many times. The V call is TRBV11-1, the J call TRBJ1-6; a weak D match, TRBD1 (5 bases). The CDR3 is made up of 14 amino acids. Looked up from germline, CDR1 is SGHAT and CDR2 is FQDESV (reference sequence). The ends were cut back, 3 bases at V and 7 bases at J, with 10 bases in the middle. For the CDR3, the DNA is TGTGCCAGCAGCTTGAACAGGAAAAATTCACCCCTCCACTTT. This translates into CASSLNRKNSPLHF.